This T cell receptor beta chain was sequenced for a study of blood T cell repertoires in COVID-19. Looking at the study overall: Acute and convalescent COVID-19 specimens originated in the United States, Italy and Spain. Sources were T cells, B-cell-depleted T cells, or PBMCs; the material itself was cDNA or gDNA.

V gave up 4 bases and J gave up 2 bases; unmatched junction bases: 11. This CDR3 contains 16 residues. Original methodology: Estimates of nucleated cell counts were drawn from the amplification of reference gene primers. Measured with immunoSEQ multiplex PCR; TCRdb has only the in-frame clones, and not every one. The D gene and trimming were derived from the DNA, and the V and J assignments and clone size from that table. The sample holds about 110,000 clones, 84% seen once. Sequencing input: peripheral blood. The receptor was derived from a human donor in a cohort sampled during active COVID-19. The chain carries TRBV6-7 and TRBJ2-7, with 7 bases lining up with TRBD2. TRBV6-7 is sorted into the ORF group, with uncertain function. The CDR3 nucleotides are TGTGCCAGCAGTTTAGATGGAATCGGGAGGCCCTACGAGCAGTACTTC. It codes for CASSLDGIGRPYEQYF.